This T cell receptor (beta chain) is from a study of graft-versus-host responses after intestinal transplantation. Study-wide context: Isolated intestinal, liver-intestinal, or multivisceral transplants were what recipients had.

Measured with immunoSEQ multiplex PCR; TCRdb has only the in-frame clones, and not every one. Here the sample spans about 93,000 clones, 90% to 95% being singletons. J was trimmed by 4 bases and V by 1 base; bases with no gene match: 1. Germline V gene lookup returns CDR1 SGHAT and CDR2 FQNNGV. CDR3 length: 15 residues. Regarding this clone: Its antigen remains unidentified.

This sample comprised unstimulated CD8+ T cells sorted from spleen or lymph node cells, obtained before intestinal transplant. The receptor was isolated from a human donor who received an intestinal transplant. This chain links TRBV11-2 with TRBJ2-1; 10 nucleotides agree with TRBD2. The CDR3 region is CASSLASGSYNEQFF. DNA for the CDR3: TGTGCCAGCAGCTTAGCTAGCGGGAGTTACAATGAGCAGTTCTTC.